This T cell receptor (beta chain) was identified in a study of blood T cell repertoires in COVID-19. At the level of the study: Collection of acute and convalescent COVID-19 samples took place in the United States, Italy and Spain. The analysed material was cDNA or gDNA that came from T cells, B-cell-depleted T cells, or PBMCs.

There are a few counts of this clone. Authors' methods: Amplification from reference gene primers served as the basis for estimated nucleated cell counts. Clones were sequenced by immunoSEQ multiplex PCR, and TCRdb holds only the in-frame ones, with some missing. D and trimming come from the DNA, and the V and J calls and clone size come from that table. The sample has 250,000 to 300,000 clones; approximately 83% are singletons. V shed 5 bases and J shed 0 bases, with 17 bases lying between them. Germline values: CDR1 SEHNR, CDR2 FQNEAQ (reference sequence). This CDR3 comprises 17 residues. Sequencing was performed on peripheral blood. The source is a woman between 65 and 79 years old with acute or convalescent COVID-19. V gene TRBV7-9 combines with J gene TRBJ1-3, with D possibly TRBD1 on 6 matching bases. DNA for the CDR3: TGTGCCAGCAGCACCGGTCCCAGGACAGCCTCTGGAAACACCATATATTTT. Its protein is CASSTGPRTASGNTIYF.